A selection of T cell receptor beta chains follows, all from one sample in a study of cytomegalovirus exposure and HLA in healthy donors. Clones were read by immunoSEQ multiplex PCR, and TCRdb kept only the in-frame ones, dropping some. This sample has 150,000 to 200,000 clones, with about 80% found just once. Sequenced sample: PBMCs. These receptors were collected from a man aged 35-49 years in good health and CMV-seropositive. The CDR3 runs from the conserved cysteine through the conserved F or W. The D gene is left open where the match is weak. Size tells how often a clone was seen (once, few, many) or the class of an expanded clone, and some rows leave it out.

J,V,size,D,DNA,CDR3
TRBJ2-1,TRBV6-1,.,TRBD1,TGTGCCAGTGATGATCGGGACAGGGGCTACAATGAGCAGTTCTTC,CASDDRDRGYNEQFF
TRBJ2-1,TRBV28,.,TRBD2,TGTGCCAGCAGCTTACTAGCGGTGTACAATGAGCAGTTCTTC,CASSLLAVYNEQFF
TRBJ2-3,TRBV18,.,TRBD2,TGTGCCAGCTCAACGGGACTAGCAACGTCAGATACGCAGTATTTT,CASSTGLATSDTQYF
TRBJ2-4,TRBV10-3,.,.,TGTGCCATCAGTGAAAGTGAAAACAGTCAGTACTTC,CAISESENSQYF
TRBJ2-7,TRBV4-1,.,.,TGCGCCAGCAGCCGCCCGGGTTCGGAGGGGGCCCACGAGCAGTACTTC,CASSRPGSEGAHEQYF
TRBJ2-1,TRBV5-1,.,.,TGCGCCAGCACCAAAGACGGACAGAGGGATGAGCAGTTCTTC,CASTKDGQRDEQFF
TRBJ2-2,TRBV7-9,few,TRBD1,TGTGCCAGCAGCCCCACAGGGGTAAAGGCCGGGGAGCTGTTTTTT,CASSPTGVKAGELFF
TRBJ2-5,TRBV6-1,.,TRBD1,TGTGCCACGGACAGGGGACTGGGCGTCCAAGAGACCCAGTACTTC,CATDRGLGVQETQYF
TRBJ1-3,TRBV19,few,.,TGTGCCAGTAGTCCCTGGGGGCGGAGCTCTGGAAACACCATATATTTT,CASSPWGRSSGNTIYF
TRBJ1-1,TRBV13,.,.,TGTGCCAGCAGCTTAACAGGGAAAGCTTTCTTT,CASSLTGKAFF
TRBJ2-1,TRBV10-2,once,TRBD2,TGCGCCAGCAGTGAGTCAGAGAGACTAGCGAATGAGCAGTTCTTC,CASSESERLANEQFF
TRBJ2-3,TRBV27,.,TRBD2,TGTGCCAGCAGCCCCGATGGAGATAGCGGGTGGGCAGATACGCAGTATTTT,CASSPDGDSGWADTQYF
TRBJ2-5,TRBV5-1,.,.,TGCGCCAGCAGCCCTATGACACTTCAAGAGACCCAGTACTTC,CASSPMTLQETQYF
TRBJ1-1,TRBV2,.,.,TGTGCCAGCAACAGGGAACTGAACACTGAAGCTTTCTTT,CASNRELNTEAFF
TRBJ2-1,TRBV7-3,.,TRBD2,TGTGCCAGCAGCCAGGGACTAGCGGGAGGCAATGAGCAGTTCTTC,CASSQGLAGGNEQFF
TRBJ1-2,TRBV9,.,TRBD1,TGTGCCAGCAGCCTCTCGGGACAGGCTACCTATGGCTACACCTTC,CASSLSGQATYGYTF
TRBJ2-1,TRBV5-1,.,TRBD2,TGCGCCAGCAGCTTGGCCGCTACTAGCGGGAGCTCTAGCAATGAGCAGTTCTTC,CASSLAATSGSSSNEQFF
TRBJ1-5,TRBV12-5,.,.,TGTGCTAGTGGTTTGCAGGAGGGAAGGCAGCCCCAGCATTTT,CASGLQEGRQPQHF
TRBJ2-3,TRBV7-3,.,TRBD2,TGTGCCTCCGGGGGGAATACTAGCACAGATACGCAGTATTTT,CASGGNTSTDTQYF
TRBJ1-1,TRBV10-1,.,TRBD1,TGCGCCAGCAGTGACGGACAGGGGGTCACTGAAGCTTTCTTT,CASSDGQGVTEAFF
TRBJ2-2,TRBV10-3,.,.,TGTGCCATCAGTGTCGAGGGAGAAGGAACCGGGGAGCTGTTTTTT,CAISVEGEGTGELFF
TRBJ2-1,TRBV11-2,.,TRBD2,TGTGCCAGCAGCACTGTCTTGGCTAGCGGGTATACTGAGCAGTTCTTC,CASSTVLASGYTEQFF
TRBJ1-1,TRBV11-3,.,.,TGTGCCACCATGACAGGGAACACTGAAGCTTTCTTT,CATMTGNTEAFF
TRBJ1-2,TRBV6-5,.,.,TGTGCCAGCAGTTACCAGGCAGCTAACTATGGCTACACCTTC,CASSYQAANYGYTF
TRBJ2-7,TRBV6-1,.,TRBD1,TGTGCCAGCATTAGGGGACAGGGGGGCTACGAGCAGTACTTC,CASIRGQGGYEQYF
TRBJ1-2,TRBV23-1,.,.,TGCGCCAGCGAGGGACTCGATTATGGCTACACCTTC,CASEGLDYGYTF
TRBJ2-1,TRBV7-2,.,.,TGTGCCAGCAGCTTACAGCGGAGCTCCTACAATGAGCAGTTCTTC,CASSLQRSSYNEQFF
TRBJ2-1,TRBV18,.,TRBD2,TGTGCCAGCTCGGGGGGGAGGGTCGGCTACAATGAGCAGTTCTTC,CASSGGRVGYNEQFF